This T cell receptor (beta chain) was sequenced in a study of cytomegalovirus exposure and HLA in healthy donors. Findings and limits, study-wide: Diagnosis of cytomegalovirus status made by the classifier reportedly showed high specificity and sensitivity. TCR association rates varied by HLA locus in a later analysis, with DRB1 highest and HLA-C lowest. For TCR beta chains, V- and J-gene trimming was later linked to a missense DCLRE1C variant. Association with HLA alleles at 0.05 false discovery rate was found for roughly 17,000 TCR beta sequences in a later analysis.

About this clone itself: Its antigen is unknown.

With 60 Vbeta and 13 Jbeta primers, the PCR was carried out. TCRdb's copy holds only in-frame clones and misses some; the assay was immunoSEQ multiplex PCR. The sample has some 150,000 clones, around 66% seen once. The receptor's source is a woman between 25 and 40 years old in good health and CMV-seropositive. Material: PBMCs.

The CDR3 sequence: CASSPPGGFNEQFF. The CDR3 region has the DNA TGTGCCAGCAGCCCCCCCGGGGGGTTTAATGAGCAGTTCTTC. The chain uses TRBV9 and TRBJ2-1, with 7 positions matching TRBD2. Germline V CDR1 and CDR2: SGDLS, YYNGEE. The J segment lost 7 bases and the V segment lost 4 bases, leaving 8 bases of the junction unmatched. There are 14 residues in the CDR3.